One sample yielded the 28 T cell receptor beta chains listed below, sequenced in a study of T cells of healthy individuals. Using its own MiXCR run on the 5' RACE reads, TCRdb lists one record per CDR3 protein. The sample carries about 100,000 distinct CDR3 sequences, under 20% recorded once. The receptor source for this set is a human donor in good health.

This sequence joins TRBV5-1 and TRBJ2-6; D is possibly TRBD2 (5 bases). Trimming pared 4 bases from V and 0 bases from J, leaving 11 bases between. Germline values: CDR1 SGHRS, CDR2 YFSETQ. This CDR3 is built from 16 residues. The CDR3 loop is CASSPTTSSGANVLTF. CDR3 bases: TGCGCCAGCAGCCCCACTACTAGCTCTGGGGCCAACGTCCTGACTTTC.

In this sample, this clonotype turned up a few times. V gene TRBV9 combines with J gene TRBJ2-5; no reliable D call. From germline, CDR1 is SGDLS and CDR2 YYNGEE. The CDR3 length is 13 residues. V was cut by 0 bases and J by 5 bases, with 8 bases left in between. This CDR3 reads CASSVGGRETQYF. Here the CDR3 DNA reads TGTGCCAGCAGCGTAGGCGGTAGGGAGACCCAGTACTTC.

The rearrangement links TRBV20-1 to TRBJ2-5; weak D call: TRBD1 (7 bases). The germline gives CDR1 DFQATT, CDR2 SNEGSKA (reference sequence). The CDR3 length is 11 residues. With 6 bases removed from V and 7 bases from J, the gap between germline ends came to 12 bases. CDR3 loop: CSARQGGTQYF. CDR3 DNA sequence: TGCAGTGCGAGACAGGGAGGGACCCAGTACTTC.

The sample holds a few counts of this clonotype. The V call is TRBV4-2, the J call TRBJ2-3; 7 bases line up with TRBD2. The CDR3 is 14 residues long. CDR1 is LGHNA and CDR2 is YNFKEQ in the germline V gene. V shed 4 bases, J shed 2 bases, and the junction held 3 bases outside the gene matches. For the CDR3, the DNA is TGTGCCAGCAGCCCCCGGGAGGTCACAGATACGCAGTATTTT. It specifies CASSPREVTDTQYF.

This clonotype was observed a few times. This chain uses TRBV7-9 with TRBJ2-5; unclear D gene. Trimming took 5 bases from V and 5 from J, leaving 9 bases between them. The CDR3 extends over 12 amino acids. The germline CDR1 and CDR2 sequences are SEHNR and FQNEAQ (reference sequence). CDR3 nucleotide sequence: TGTGCCAGCAGCCCTCTAGAGGAGACCCAGTACTTC. Translated: CASSPLEETQYF.

The V and J genes are TRBV4-2 and TRBJ2-1; D gene ambiguous. Germline V gives CDR1 LGHNA, CDR2 YNFKEQ. The germline V and J ends were trimmed by 0 bases and 7 bases, with 13 bases remaining between them. CDR3 length: 15 amino acids. As DNA, the CDR3 is TGTGCCAGCAGCCAAGATCTTCGGATGAGAAATGAGCAGTTCTTC. Translation: CASSQDLRMRNEQFF.

The table lists this clonotype with a few counts. This chain joins TRBV20-1 and TRBJ2-2; D perhaps matches TRBD2 (5 bases). Germline values: CDR1 DFQATT, CDR2 SNEGSKA (reference sequence). This CDR3 has 13 residues. Trimming shortened V by 3 bases and J by 1 base, and 6 bases separated the two germline ends. The DNA for the CDR3 is TGCAGTGCTAGCGGGATGAACACCGGGGAGCTGTTTTTT. Protein: CSASGMNTGELFF.

Ten or more counts support this clonotype. The V call is TRBV20-1, the J call TRBJ2-7; D gene unclear. The CDR3 is 15 amino acids. V was cut by 1 base and J by 0 bases, with 13 bases left in between. Germline V gene lookup returns CDR1 DFQATT and CDR2 SNEGSKA (reference sequence). The CDR3 loop is CSARAWQARSYEQYF. Written as DNA, the CDR3 is TGCAGTGCTAGAGCGTGGCAGGCCCGCTCCTACGAGCAGTACTTC.

This clonotype has a single count. The V call is TRBV25-1, the J call TRBJ2-6, with 7 bases aligning to TRBD1. The CDR3 sequence is 17 residues long. Unmatched junction bases numbered 8, after V lost 3 bases and J lost 3 bases. Looked up from germline, CDR1 is MGHDK and CDR2 is SYGVNS. CDR3 coding DNA: TGTGCCAGCAGTGATGTAGGGGGCGTCGGTGGGGCCAACGTCCTGACTTTC. Its protein product is CASSDVGGVGGANVLTF.

Many counts were recorded for this clonotype. This chain joins TRBV12-5 and TRBJ1-2; TRBD1 matches 9 bases. CDR1 is LGHNT and CDR2 is FRNRAP in the germline V gene. The CDR3 runs to 15 residues. V lost 6 bases, J lost 1 base, and 6 bases stayed unmatched. CDR3 protein: CASGSGTGFNYGYTF. The CDR3 DNA reads as TGTGCTAGTGGGTCCGGGACAGGGTTTAACTATGGCTACACCTTC. Using reference TRBV12-5 and TRBJ1-2 for the parts outside the CDR3, the full variable domain is DARVTQTPRHKVTEMGQEVTMRCQPILGHNTVFWYRQTMMQGLELLAYFRNRAPLDDSGMPKDRFSAEMPDATLATLKIQPSEPRDSAVYFCASGSGTGFNYGYTFGSGTRLTVV.

The chain recombines TRBV19 with TRBJ2-3; 13 bases fit TRBD2. V trimming: 7 bases; J trimming: 5 bases; junction bases outside the gene matches: 6. CDR3 length: 15 amino acids. Germline V gives CDR1 LNHDA, CDR2 SQIVND (reference sequence). The CDR3 region has the DNA TGTGCCAGTACAACTAGCGGGGGGGCAGAAGATACGCAGTATTTT. Its translation is CASTTSGGAEDTQYF.

This clonotype was counted at least ten times. The chain carries TRBV28 and TRBJ1-5, with 7 bases aligning to TRBD1. The CDR3 covers 15 residues. Germline CDR1 MDHEN, CDR2 SYDVKM. The V segment lost 6 bases and the J segment 2 bases; nucleotides outside the gene matches: 7. The CDR3 loop is CASSSGQKGNQPQHF. CDR3 DNA: TGTGCCAGCAGCTCGGGACAGAAGGGCAATCAGCCCCAGCATTTT.

This clonotype has just a few counts. This chain joins TRBV28 and TRBJ1-5, with a tentative D call TRBD1 (6 bases). In germline, CDR1 is MDHEN, CDR2 SYDVKM. Trimming left V 3 bases short and J 5 bases short, with 11 bases between. CDR3 length: 14 amino acids. CDR3 in DNA: TGTGCCAGCAGTTTGGCTCACAGGGATCAGCCCCAGCATTTT. It translates to CASSLAHRDQPQHF.

This clonotype came up many times. The chain has TRBV29-1 and TRBJ2-5, with 7 bases identical to TRBD2. Germline CDR1 reads SQVTM; CDR2 reads ANQGSEA. CDR3 length: 16 residues. With 4 bases clipped from V and 2 bases from J, the junction kept 13 bases outside the gene matches. The CDR3 nucleotides read TGCAGCGTTGGAGGAGGGAGGGATGGTTGGCAAGAGACCCAGTACTTC. It translates to CSVGGGRDGWQETQYF.

This clonotype appeared many times. The V call is TRBV29-1, the J call TRBJ2-3; 13 bases map to TRBD2. Germline CDR1 reads SQVTM; CDR2 reads ANQGSEA. The CDR3 consists of 18 residues. The V segment lost 7 bases and the J segment 1 base; nucleotides outside the gene matches: 14. The CDR3 bases are TGCAGCGCGGAGACTAGCGGGGGGAAGCGCCATCGCACAGATACGCAGTATTTT. Protein product: CSAETSGGKRHRTDTQYF.

In this sample, this clonotype turned up a few times. This chain joins TRBV28 and TRBJ2-5; 7 positions match TRBD2. CDR3 length equals 12 residues. Trimming removed 2 bases from V and 11 bases from J; junction bases left unmatched: 5. The germline V gene has CDR1 MDHEN and CDR2 SYDVKM. CDR3 region: CASSLAGLVQYF. The CDR3 bases are TGTGCCAGCAGTTTAGCTGGACTAGTTCAGTACTTC.

The CDR3 is CASSSRVEALYEQYF. The CDR3, as DNA: TGTGCCAGCAGTTCAAGGGTGGAGGCCCTCTACGAGCAGTACTTC. The V gene is TRBV6-1, the J gene TRBJ2-7; maybe TRBD2 (5 bases). V gave up 5 bases and J gave up 3 bases, with 17 bases separating them. The germline gives CDR1 MNHNS, CDR2 SASEGT. The CDR3 has 15 amino acids.

V gene TRBV27 combines with J gene TRBJ1-2; D possibly corresponds to TRBD1 (6 bases). The V gene lost 3 bases and the J gene lost 7 bases, with 15 bases spanning the gap. Germline V CDR1 and CDR2: MNHEY, SMNVEV (reference sequence). The CDR3 length is 14 residues. DNA for the CDR3: TGTGCCAGCAGTTTTTCCAAGGGGGTCGGTGGCTACACCTTC. It is translated as CASSFSKGVGGYTF.

The rearrangement uses TRBV5-5 and TRBJ2-1; D is perhaps TRBD2 (6 bases). CDR3 length equals 14 residues. Trimming shortened V by 7 bases and J by 0 bases, and 11 bases separated the two germline ends. In germline, CDR1 is SGHKS, CDR2 YYEKEE (reference sequence). The CDR3: CASGRESSYNEQFF. CDR3 coding DNA: TGTGCCAGCGGCCGGGAGAGCTCCTACAATGAGCAGTTCTTC.

This rearrangement joins TRBV12-3 or TRBV12-4 to TRBJ1-2, with a possible D match to TRBD1 (6 bases). Trimming cost V 3 bases and J 7 bases, with 12 bases left between them. This CDR3 is built from 13 residues. The CDR3 coding sequence is TGTGCCAGCAGTTTTGGAGGGGGAGGTGGCTACACCTTC. This encodes CASSFGGGGGYTF.

The V call is TRBV28, the J call TRBJ2-4, with D uncertain. The CDR3 extends over 15 amino acids. CDR1 and CDR2 (germline): MDHEN, SYDVKM. V shed 2 bases and J shed 3 bases, with 11 bases lying between them. The chain's CDR3 is CASSLPPQSKNIQYF. The CDR3 nucleotides read TGTGCCAGCAGTTTACCCCCCCAGAGCAAAAACATTCAGTACTTC.

This clonotype was seen repeatedly, ten times or more. The CDR3 nucleotides read TGCGCCAGCAGCCAAGATCCAGTAACCGGGGAGCTGTTTTTT. Its translation is CASSQDPVTGELFF. The chain links TRBV4-3 to TRBJ2-2; no clear D gene. The germline V gene encodes CDR1 LGHNA and CDR2 YSLEER. The CDR3 is made up of 14 amino acids. Trimming left V 0 bases short and J 5 bases short, with 7 bases between.

This clonotype was seen repeatedly, ten times or more. The rearrangement uses TRBV12-3 or TRBV12-4 and TRBJ1-5; 8 nucleotides agree with TRBD1. The CDR3 sequence is 14 residues long. V dropped 6 bases and J dropped 8; count of bases not matched to a gene: 9. The CDR3 sequence is CASRRTGSSEPQHF. CDR3 DNA sequence: TGTGCCAGCAGGCGGACAGGGAGCTCGGAGCCCCAGCATTTT.

The chain links TRBV2 to TRBJ1-6; 9 nucleotides agree with TRBD1. From germline, CDR1 is SNHLY and CDR2 FYNNEI. This CDR3 contains 14 residues. The J segment lost 9 bases and the V segment lost 10 bases, leaving 10 bases of the junction unmatched. Written as DNA, the CDR3 is TGTGCCACGCCTACTGGGACAGGGACTTCACCCCTCCACTTT. It is translated as CATPTGTGTSPLHF.

The chain recombines TRBV18 with TRBJ1-2, with D unresolved. CDR3 length: 17 amino acids. Looked up from germline, CDR1 is KGHSH and CDR2 is LQKENI. The V end lost 3 bases, the J end lost 8 bases, and 25 bases lay between the germline ends. CDR3 sequence (DNA): TGTGCCAGCTCACCTTCGGTCAGTCTGTTCAAGAGAGAGGGCTACACCTTC. It yields the protein CASSPSVSLFKREGYTF.

A word on this clonotype: The junction does not match germline at one end; this may be a read error. The V gene is TRBV4-2, the J gene TRBJ2-7; tentative D call: TRBD2 (6 bases). Per germline, CDR1 LGHNA and CDR2 YNFKEQ. The CDR3 contains 16 residues. The CDR3 bases are TGTGCCGGCAGCCAAGGCGGGACTCACCTCCTCTACGAGCAGTACTTC. It translates to CAGSQGGTHLLYEQYF.

The J gene is TRBJ2-1, the V gene TRBV7-2; D remains unclear. The CDR3 loop spans 14 amino acids. Germline V lookup: CDR1 SGHTA, CDR2 FQGNSA. V lost 1 base and J 3 bases, leaving 7 bases between the germline ends. The CDR3 DNA sequence: TGTGCCAGCAGCTTAGAGGACGGCTACAATGAGCAGTTCTTC. Protein product: CASSLEDGYNEQFF.

A few counts support this clonotype. The chain carries TRBV4-2 and TRBJ1-6; D is possibly TRBD1 (6 bases). This CDR3 is 15 amino acids long. CDR1 and CDR2 from the germline V gene are LGHNA and YNFKEQ. Trimming shortened V by 4 bases and J by 5 bases, and 12 bases separated the two germline ends. The CDR3 here is CASSRDTGNNSPLHF. As DNA, the CDR3 is TGTGCCAGCAGCCGCGACACAGGGAATAATTCACCCCTCCACTTT.